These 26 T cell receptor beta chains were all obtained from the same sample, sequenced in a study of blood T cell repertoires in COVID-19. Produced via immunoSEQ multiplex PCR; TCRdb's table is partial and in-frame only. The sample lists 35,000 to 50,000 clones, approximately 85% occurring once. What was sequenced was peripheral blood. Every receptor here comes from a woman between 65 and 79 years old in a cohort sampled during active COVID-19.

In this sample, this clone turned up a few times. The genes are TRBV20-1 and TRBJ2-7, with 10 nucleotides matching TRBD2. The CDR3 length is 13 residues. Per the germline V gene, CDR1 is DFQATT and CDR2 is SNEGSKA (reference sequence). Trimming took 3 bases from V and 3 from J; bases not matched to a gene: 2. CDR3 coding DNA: TGCAGTGCTAGTGGGACTAGCGTCTACGAGCAGTACTTC. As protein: CSASGTSVYEQYF.

As DNA, the CDR3 is TGTGCCAGCAGCTGGACAGGGGTCGGGGAGCTGTTTTTT. Residues: CASSWTGVGELFF. V and J are TRBV5-4 and TRBJ2-2, with TRBD1 matching 9 bases. Trimming cost V 3 bases and J 7 bases; bases outside gene matches: 1. Germline CDR1 reads SGHNT; CDR2 reads YYREEE (reference sequence). There are 13 residues in the CDR3.

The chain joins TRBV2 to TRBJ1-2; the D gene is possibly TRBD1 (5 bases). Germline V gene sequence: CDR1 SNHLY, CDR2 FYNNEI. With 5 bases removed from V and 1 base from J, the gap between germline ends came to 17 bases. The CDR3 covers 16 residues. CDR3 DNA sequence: TGTGCCAGCAGTCTGGGGCAGGGATCCCGTAACTATGGCTACACCTTC. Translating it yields CASSLGQGSRNYGYTF.

This chain's CDR3 is CASSGDGRRTEAFF. The CDR3 coding sequence is TGTGCCAGCAGTGGGGACGGGAGAAGAACTGAAGCTTTCTTT. The rearrangement links TRBV28 to TRBJ1-1; D might be TRBD1 (5 bases). This CDR3 region has 14 residues. Trimming took off 5 bases at V and 5 bases at J, with 15 bases between the two ends. Germline lookup yields CDR1 MDHEN and CDR2 SYDVKM. Variable domain in full (rest from reference TRBV28 and TRBJ1-1): DVKVTQSSRYLVKRTGEKVFLECVQDMDHENMFWYRQDPGLGLRLIYFSYDVKMKEKGDIPEGYSVSREKKERFSLILESASTNQTSMYLCASSGDGRRTEAFFGQGTRLTVV.

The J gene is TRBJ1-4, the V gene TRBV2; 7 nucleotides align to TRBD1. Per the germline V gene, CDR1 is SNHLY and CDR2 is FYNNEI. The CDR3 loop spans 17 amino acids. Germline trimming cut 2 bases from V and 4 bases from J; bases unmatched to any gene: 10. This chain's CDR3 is CASSEQGVRLFNEKLFF. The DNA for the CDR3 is TGTGCCAGCAGTGAACAGGGGGTTCGGCTTTTTAATGAAAAACTGTTTTTT.

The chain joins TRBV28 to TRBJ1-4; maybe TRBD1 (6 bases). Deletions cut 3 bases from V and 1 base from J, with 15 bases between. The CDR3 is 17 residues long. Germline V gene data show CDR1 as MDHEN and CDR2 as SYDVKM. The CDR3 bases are TGTGCCAGCAGTTTGGGGGGGCCAGGAGGAACTAATGAAAAACTGTTTTTT. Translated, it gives CASSLGGPGGTNEKLFF.

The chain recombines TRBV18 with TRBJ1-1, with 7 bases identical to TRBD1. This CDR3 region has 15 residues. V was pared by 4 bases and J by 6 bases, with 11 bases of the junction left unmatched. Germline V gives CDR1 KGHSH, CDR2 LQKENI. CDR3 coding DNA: TGTGCCAGCTCACAAACGACAGGGAGAGTCGCTGAAGCTTTCTTT. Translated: CASSQTTGRVAEAFF.

CDR3 in amino acids: CASKGLAGGFRETQYF. The CDR3 nucleotides are TGTGCCAGCAAGGGACTAGCGGGAGGGTTCAGGGAGACCCAGTACTTC. The rearrangement joins TRBV11-2 to TRBJ2-5; TRBD2 agrees at 16 bases. CDR1 is SGHAT and CDR2 is FQNNGV in the germline V gene. The CDR3 consists of 16 residues. With 7 bases clipped from V and 5 bases from J, the junction kept 7 bases outside the gene matches.

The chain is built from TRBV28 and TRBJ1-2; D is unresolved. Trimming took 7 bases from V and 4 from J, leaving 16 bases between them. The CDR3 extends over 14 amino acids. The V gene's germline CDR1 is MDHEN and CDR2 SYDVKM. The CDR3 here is CASTRGLGIYGYTF. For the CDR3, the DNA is TGTGCCAGCACCCGGGGTTTAGGGATCTATGGCTACACCTTC.

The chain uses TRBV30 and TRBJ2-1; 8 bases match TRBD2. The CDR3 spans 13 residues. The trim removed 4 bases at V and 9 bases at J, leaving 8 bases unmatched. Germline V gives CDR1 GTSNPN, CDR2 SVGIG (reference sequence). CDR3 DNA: TGTGCCTGGATGGGGACTAGAGTTAGTGAGCAGTTCTTC. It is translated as CAWMGTRVSEQFF.

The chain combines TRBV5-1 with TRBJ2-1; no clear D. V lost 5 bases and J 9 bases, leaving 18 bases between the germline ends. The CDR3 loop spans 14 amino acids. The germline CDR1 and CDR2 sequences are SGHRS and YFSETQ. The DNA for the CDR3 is TGCGCCAGCAGACCCACTGGAGCAGCCAGTGAGCAGTTCTTC. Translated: CASRPTGAASEQFF.

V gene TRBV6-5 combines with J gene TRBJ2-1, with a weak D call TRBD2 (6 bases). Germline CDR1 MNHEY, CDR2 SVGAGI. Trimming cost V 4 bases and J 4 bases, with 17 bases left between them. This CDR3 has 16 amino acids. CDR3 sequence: CASSLTRVPGYNEQFF. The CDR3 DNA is TGTGCCAGCAGTTTGACTAGGGTGCCGGGATACAATGAGCAGTTCTTC.

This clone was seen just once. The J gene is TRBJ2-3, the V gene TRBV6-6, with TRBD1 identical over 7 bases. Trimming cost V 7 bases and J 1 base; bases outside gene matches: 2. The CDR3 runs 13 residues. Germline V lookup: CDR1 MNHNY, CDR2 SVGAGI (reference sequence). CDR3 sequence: CASTGTGTDTQYF. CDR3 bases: TGTGCCAGCACCGGGACAGGCACAGATACGCAGTATTTT.

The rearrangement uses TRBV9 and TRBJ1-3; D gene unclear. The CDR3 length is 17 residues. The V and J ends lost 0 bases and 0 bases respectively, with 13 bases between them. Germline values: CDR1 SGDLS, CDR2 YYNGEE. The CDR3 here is CASSVVEGSPSGNTIYF. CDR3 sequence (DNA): TGTGCCAGCAGCGTAGTCGAGGGCAGCCCCTCTGGAAACACCATATATTTT.

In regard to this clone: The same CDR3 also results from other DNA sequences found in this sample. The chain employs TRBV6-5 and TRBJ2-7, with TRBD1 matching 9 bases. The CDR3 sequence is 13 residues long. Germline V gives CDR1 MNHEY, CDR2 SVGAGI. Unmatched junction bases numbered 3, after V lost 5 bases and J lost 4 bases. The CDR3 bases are TGTGCCAGCAGTCGAGACAGGGGGTACGAGCAGTACTTC. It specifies CASSRDRGYEQYF.

The CDR3, as DNA: TGTGCCAGCTCACCACCCAATACAGGGAACTCTGGAAACACCATATATTTT. It is translated as CASSPPNTGNSGNTIYF. This chain connects TRBV18 to TRBJ1-3, with a possible D match to TRBD1 (6 bases). Trimming shortened V by 0 bases and J by 0 bases, and 12 bases separated the two germline ends. Germline V CDR1 and CDR2: KGHSH, LQKENI. The CDR3 contains 17 residues.

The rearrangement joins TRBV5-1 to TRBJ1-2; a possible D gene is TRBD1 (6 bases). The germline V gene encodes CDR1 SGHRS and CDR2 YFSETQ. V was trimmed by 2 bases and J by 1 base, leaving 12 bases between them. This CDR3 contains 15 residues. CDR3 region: CASSLSPGDNYGYTF. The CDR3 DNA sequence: TGCGCCAGCAGCTTATCGCCAGGGGATAACTATGGCTACACCTTC.

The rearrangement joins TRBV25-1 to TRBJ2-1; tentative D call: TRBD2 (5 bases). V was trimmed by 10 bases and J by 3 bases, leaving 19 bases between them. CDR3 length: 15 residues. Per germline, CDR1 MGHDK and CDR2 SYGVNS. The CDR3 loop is CATGIVGGRYNEQFF. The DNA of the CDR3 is TGTGCCACCGGGATCGTAGGCGGGCGCTACAATGAGCAGTTCTTC. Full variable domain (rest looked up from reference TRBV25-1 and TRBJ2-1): EADIYQTPRYLVIGTGKKITLECSQTMGHDKMYWYQQDPGMELHLIHYSYGVNSTEKGDLSSESTVSRIRTEHFPLTLESARPSHTSQYLCATGIVGGRYNEQFFGPGTRLTVL.

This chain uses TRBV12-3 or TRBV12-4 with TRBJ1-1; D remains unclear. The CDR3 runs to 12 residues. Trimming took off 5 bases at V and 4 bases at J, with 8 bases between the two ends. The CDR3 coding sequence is TGTGCCAGCAGTCGGGAGGGCACTGAAGCTTTCTTT. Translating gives CASSREGTEAFF.

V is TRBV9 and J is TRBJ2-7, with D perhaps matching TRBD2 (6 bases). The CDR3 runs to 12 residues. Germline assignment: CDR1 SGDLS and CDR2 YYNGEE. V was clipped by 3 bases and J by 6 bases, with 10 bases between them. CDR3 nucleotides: TGTGCCAGCAGCGAGGGAGGCGGCGAGCAGTACTTC. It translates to CASSEGGGEQYF.

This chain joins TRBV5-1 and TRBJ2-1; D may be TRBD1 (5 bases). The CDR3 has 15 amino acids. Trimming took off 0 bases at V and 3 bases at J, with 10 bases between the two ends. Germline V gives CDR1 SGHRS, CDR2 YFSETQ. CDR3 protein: CASSLVPGIYNEQFF. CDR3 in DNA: TGCGCCAGCAGCTTGGTGCCAGGGATCTACAATGAGCAGTTCTTC. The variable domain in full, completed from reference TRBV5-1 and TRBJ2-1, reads KAGVTQTPRYLIKTRGQQVTLSCSPISGHRSVSWYQQTPGQGLQFLFEYFSETQRNKGNFPGRFSGRQFSNSRSEMNVSTLELGDSALYLCASSLVPGIYNEQFFGPGTRLTVL.

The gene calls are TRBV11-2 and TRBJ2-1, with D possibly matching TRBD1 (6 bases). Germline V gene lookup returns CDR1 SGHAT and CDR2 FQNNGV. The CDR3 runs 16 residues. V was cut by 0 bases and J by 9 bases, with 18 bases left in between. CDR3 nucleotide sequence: TGTGCCAGCAGCTTAGATCTTGACAGTCTAGGGGGTGAGCAGTTCTTC. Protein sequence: CASSLDLDSLGGEQFF.

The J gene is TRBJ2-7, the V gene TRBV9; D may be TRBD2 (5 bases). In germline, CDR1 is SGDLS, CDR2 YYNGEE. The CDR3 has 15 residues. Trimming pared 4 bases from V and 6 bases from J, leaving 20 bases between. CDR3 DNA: TGTGCCAGCAGCCCTCATCTCGCCGGGGTTGGCGAGCAGTACTTC. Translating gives CASSPHLAGVGEQYF.

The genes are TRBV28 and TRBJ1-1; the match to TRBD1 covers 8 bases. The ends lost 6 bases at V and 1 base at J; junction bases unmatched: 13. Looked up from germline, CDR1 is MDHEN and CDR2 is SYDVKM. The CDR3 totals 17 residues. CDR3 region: CASSPRGQVFANTEAFF. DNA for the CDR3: TGTGCCAGCAGCCCAAGGGGACAGGTTTTTGCGAACACTGAAGCTTTCTTT.

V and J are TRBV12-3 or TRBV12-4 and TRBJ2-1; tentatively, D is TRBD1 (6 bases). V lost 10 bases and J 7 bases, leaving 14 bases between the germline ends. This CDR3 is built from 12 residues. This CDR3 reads CATSTGTNEQFF. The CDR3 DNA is TGTGCCACCTCGACAGGAACGAATGAGCAGTTCTTC.

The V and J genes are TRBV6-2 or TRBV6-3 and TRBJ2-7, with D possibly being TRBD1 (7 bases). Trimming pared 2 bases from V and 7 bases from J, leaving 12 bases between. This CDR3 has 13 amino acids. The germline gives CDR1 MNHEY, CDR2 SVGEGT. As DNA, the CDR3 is TGTGCCAGCAGTTACGAGACAGGGAGGGAGCAGTACTTC. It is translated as CASSYETGREQYF.